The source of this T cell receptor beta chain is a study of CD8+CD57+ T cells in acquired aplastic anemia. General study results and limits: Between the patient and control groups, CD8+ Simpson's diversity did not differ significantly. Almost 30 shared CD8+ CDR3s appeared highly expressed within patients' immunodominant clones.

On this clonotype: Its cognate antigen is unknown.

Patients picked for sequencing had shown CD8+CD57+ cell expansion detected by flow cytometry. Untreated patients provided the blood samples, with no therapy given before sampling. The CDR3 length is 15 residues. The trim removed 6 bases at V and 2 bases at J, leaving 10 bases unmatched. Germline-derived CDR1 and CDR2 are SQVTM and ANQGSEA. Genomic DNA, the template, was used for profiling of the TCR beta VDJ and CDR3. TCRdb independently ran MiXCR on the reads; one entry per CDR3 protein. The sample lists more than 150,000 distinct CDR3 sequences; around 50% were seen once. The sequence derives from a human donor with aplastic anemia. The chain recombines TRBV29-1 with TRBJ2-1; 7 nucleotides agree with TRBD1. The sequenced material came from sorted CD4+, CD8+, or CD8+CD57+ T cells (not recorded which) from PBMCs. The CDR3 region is CSVQGTVLTYNEQFF. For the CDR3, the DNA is TGCAGCGTCCAAGGGACAGTGCTGACCTACAATGAGCAGTTCTTC.